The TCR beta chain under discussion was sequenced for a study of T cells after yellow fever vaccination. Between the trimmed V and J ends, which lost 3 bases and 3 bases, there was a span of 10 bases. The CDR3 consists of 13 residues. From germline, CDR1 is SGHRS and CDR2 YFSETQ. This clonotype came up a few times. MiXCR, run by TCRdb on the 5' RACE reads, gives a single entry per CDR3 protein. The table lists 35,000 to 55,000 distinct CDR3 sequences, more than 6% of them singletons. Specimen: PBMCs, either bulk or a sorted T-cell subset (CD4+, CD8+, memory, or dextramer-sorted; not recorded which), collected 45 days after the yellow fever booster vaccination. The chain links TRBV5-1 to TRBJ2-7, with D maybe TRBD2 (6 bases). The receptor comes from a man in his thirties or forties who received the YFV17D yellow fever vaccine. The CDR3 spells CASSYGGNYEQYF. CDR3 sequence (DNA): TGCGCCAGCAGCTATGGAGGGAACTACGAGCAGTACTTC. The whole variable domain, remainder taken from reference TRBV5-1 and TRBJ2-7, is KAGVTQTPRYLIKTRGQQVTLSCSPISGHRSVSWYQQTPGQGLQFLFEYFSETQRNKGNFPGRFSGRQFSNSRSEMNVSTLELGDSALYLCASSYGGNYEQYFGPGTRLTVT.